The T cell receptor beta chain described here comes from a study of read filtering for tumor transcriptome and immune sequencing. Germline V gene sequence: CDR1 SGHAT, CDR2 FQNNGV. The CDR3 spans 14 residues. Trimming cost V 2 bases and J 3 bases, with 8 bases left between them. Molecular barcoded adaptors covering alpha/delta and beta/gamma chains were used on around 370 ng RNA. TCRdb reprocessed the reads with MiXCR, giving one entry per CDR3 protein. This table has over 90,000 distinct CDR3 sequences, roughly 21% appearing once. The V call is TRBV11-2, the J call TRBJ1-5; D remains unclear. The TCR was taken from a donor over 35 with multiple myeloma. Sequenced: a population of CD138-negative cells sorted from bone marrow. Here the CDR3 DNA reads TGTGCCAGCAGCTTACTAGGATACAATCAGCCCCAGCATTTT. Amino acid sequence: CASSLLGYNQPQHF. The whole variable domain, filled in from reference TRBV11-2 and TRBJ1-5, reads EAGVAQSPRYKIIEKRQSVAFWCNPISGHATLYWYQQILGQGPKLLIQFQNNGVVDDSQLPKDRFSAERLKGVDSTLKIQPAKLEDSAVYLCASSLLGYNQPQHFGDGTRLSIL.